Following are 20 T cell receptor beta chains from one sample sequenced in a study of CD8+CD57+ T cells in acquired aplastic anemia (dated by TCRdb to the late 2010s). Reads for this sample came from an Illumina HiSeq 2000. TCR beta VDJ combination and CDR3 sequence profiling used genomic DNA as the template. TCRdb reprocessing: public reads trimmed at Q25 with fastp, clones called with MiXCR, in-frame beta chains kept. When rows share a CDR3 protein, they turn into one entry using the most common DNA and genes. The sample yields about 160,000 distinct CDR3 sequences; around half were counted once. In total, the top ten clones hold under 3.5% of the sample. The patients picked for sequencing were ones in whom flow cytometry had shown an expansion of CD8+CD57+ cells. Sequenced sample: sorted CD4+, CD8+, or CD8+CD57+ T cells (not recorded which) from PBMCs. These receptor sequences come from a human donor with aplastic anemia.

There are a few counts of this clonotype. J is TRBJ2-5 and V is TRBV7-3; 8 positions agree with TRBD2. Per the germline V gene, CDR1 is SGHTA and CDR2 is FQGTGA. The CDR3 extends over 18 amino acids. The V gene end was trimmed by 1 base and the J gene end by 2 bases; junction bases not matched to a gene: 12. In nucleotides, the CDR3 is TGTGCCAGCAGCTTAAAAAACCAGGCGGGGGGTCCTCAAGAGACCCAGTACTTC. Translated: CASSLKNQAGGPQETQYF.

This clonotype was seen only a few times. The rearrangement joins TRBV7-8 to TRBJ2-2; D ambiguous. Germline V CDR1 and CDR2: SGHVS, FQNEAQ. V gave up 1 base and J gave up 8 bases, with 8 bases separating them. The length of the CDR3 is 13 residues. CDR3 bases: TGTGCCAGCAGCTTAGGGCGAGGTGGGGAGCTGTTTTTT. As protein: CASSLGRGGELFF.

This sequence joins TRBV20-1 and TRBJ1-2; TRBD1 matches 9 bases. V gave up 4 bases and J gave up 8 bases; unmatched junction bases: 11. The CDR3 totals 14 residues. CDR1 and CDR2 from the germline V gene are DFQATT and SNEGSKA (reference sequence). The CDR3 region has the DNA TGCAGTGCTACCCAGACAGGGGGAGGGGGCGGCTACACCTTC. Its translation is CSATQTGGGGGYTF.

This clonotype was observed at least ten times. The rearrangement links TRBV20-1 to TRBJ1-1, with D uncertain. V lost 2 bases to trimming and J lost 4 bases, with 8 bases between them. This CDR3 has 12 amino acids. The germline CDR1 and CDR2 sequences are DFQATT and SNEGSKA (reference sequence). DNA for the CDR3: TGCAGTGCTAGACCGCTTGGCACTGAAGCTTTCTTT. Its translation is CSARPLGTEAFF.

The rearrangement links TRBV2 to TRBJ2-7; 12 bases map to TRBD1. This CDR3 region has 16 residues. Losses at the gene ends were 5 bases for V and 4 bases for J; bases not matched to a gene: 9. Germline-derived CDR1 and CDR2 are SNHLY and FYNNEI. The CDR3 loop is CASSLRGQGASYEQYV. DNA of the CDR3: TGTGCCAGCAGTCTCCGGGGACAGGGGGCTTCGTACGAGCAGTACGTC.

Only a few counts were recorded for this clonotype. V is TRBV6-2 or TRBV6-3 and J is TRBJ2-1; 7 bases fit TRBD1. Germline CDR1 and CDR2: MNHEY and SVGEGT. J lost 10 bases, V lost 4 bases, and 7 bases had no gene match. CDR3 length equals 13 residues. CDR3 nucleotides: TGTGCCAGCAGTTCTTCAGGGGGTGGGGAGCAGTTCTTC. Its protein product is CASSSSGGGEQFF.

This clonotype showed up many times. The gene calls are TRBV20-1 and TRBJ2-1; possible D gene TRBD1, 5 bases. The CDR3 has 16 residues. Germline-derived CDR1 and CDR2 are DFQATT and SNEGSKA (reference sequence). The V and J ends lost 3 bases and 1 base respectively, with 16 bases between them. The CDR3 region is CSARGLGGDSYNEQFF. DNA for the CDR3: TGCAGTGCTAGGGGGCTGGGCGGTGATTCCTACAATGAGCAGTTCTTC.

The chain combines TRBV7-8 with TRBJ2-7, with TRBD2 as a possible D gene (6 bases). Trimming removed 5 bases at V and 7 bases at J, with 18 bases between. The CDR3 runs to 14 residues. Germline values: CDR1 SGHVS, CDR2 FQNEAQ. CDR3 region: CASSQSGAAGEQYV. The CDR3 DNA follows: TGTGCCAGCAGCCAGTCTGGGGCTGCGGGGGAGCAGTACGTC.

This clonotype was found many times. The genes are TRBV19 and TRBJ2-7; D is perhaps TRBD1 or TRBD2 (6 bases each). From germline, CDR1 is LNHDA and CDR2 SQIVND (reference sequence). The germline V and J ends were trimmed by 4 bases and 2 bases, with 9 bases remaining between them. CDR3 length: 13 amino acids. CDR3 bases: TGTGCCAGTAGTAACGGGGGCCCCTACGAGCAGTACTTC. Translated, it gives CASSNGGPYEQYF.

In this sample, this clonotype turned up a few times. The chain is built from TRBV5-6 and TRBJ1-6; D not resolved. The CDR3 loop spans 12 amino acids. Germline V gene sequence: CDR1 SGHDT, CDR2 YYEEEE. Deletions cut 1 base from V and 7 bases from J, with 3 bases between. In DNA form, the CDR3 reads TGTGCCAGCAGCTTGATAAATTCACCCCTCCACTTT. Translated, it gives CASSLINSPLHF.

This clonotype was detected ten times or more. The rearrangement joins TRBV7-3 to TRBJ2-3; TRBD2 matches at 7 bases. The CDR3 is 15 residues long. The junction had 7 bases not matched to a gene; V was cut back by 4 bases and J by 3 bases. Germline CDR1 reads SGHTA; CDR2 reads FQGTGA. The CDR3 region has the DNA TGTGCCAGCAGCTCGAGCGGAGCGGGGACAGATACGCAGTATTTT. It encodes CASSSSGAGTDTQYF.

V and J are TRBV5-6 and TRBJ2-7; weak D call: TRBD1 (5 bases). CDR1 is SGHDT, CDR2 YYEEEE, per germline. The ends were cut back, 4 bases at V and 3 bases at J, with 17 bases in the middle. This CDR3 spans 15 amino acids. CDR3 residues: CASSLVRTPVYEQYF. CDR3 sequence (DNA): TGTGCCAGCAGCCTAGTCAGGACACCGGTCTACGAGCAGTACTTC.

This clonotype was recorded many times. This chain joins TRBV20-1 and TRBJ1-2; D unresolved. Germline loops: CDR1 DFQATT, CDR2 SNEGSKA (reference sequence). V was trimmed by 3 bases and J by 8 bases, leaving 13 bases between them. CDR3 length equals 12 residues. The CDR3 nucleotides read TGCAGTGCTAGGAGGAGGGTGGGCGGCTACACCTTC. Protein product: CSARRRVGGYTF.

This clonotype was counted many times. This chain uses TRBV27 with TRBJ2-3, with D possibly matching TRBD2 (6 bases). The V gene's germline CDR1 is MNHEY and CDR2 SMNVEV (reference sequence). Trimming pared 4 bases from V and 0 bases from J, leaving 8 bases between. CDR3 length: 14 amino acids. The CDR3 DNA reads as TGTGCCAGCAGTTCGGAGGGGAGCACAGATACGCAGTATTTT. Translated: CASSSEGSTDTQYF.

This clonotype was observed at least ten times. The gene calls are TRBV6-1 and TRBJ1-1; the D is unclear. Germline lookup yields CDR1 MNHNS and CDR2 SASEGT. This CDR3 comprises 11 residues. Here the CDR3 reads CVAAKNTEAFF. DNA of the CDR3: TGTGTCGCAGCCAAGAACACTGAAGCTTTCTTT.

This clonotype occurred many times. The rearrangement joins TRBV4-2 to TRBJ2-7; weak D call: TRBD2 (7 bases). The CDR3 is made up of 14 amino acids. Trimming cost V 4 bases and J 1 base, with 11 bases left between them. Looked up from germline, CDR1 is LGHNA and CDR2 is YNFKEQ. CDR3 amino acids: CASSPGGPSYEQYF. DNA for the CDR3: TGTGCCAGCAGCCCGGGGGGCCCTTCCTACGAGCAGTACTTC.

About this clonotype: One end of the junction does not line up with germline, which may come from a read error. The chain is built from TRBV2 and TRBJ1-2; D unclear. This CDR3 region has 13 residues. Germline loops: CDR1 SNHLY, CDR2 FYNNEI. CDR3 protein: CASSEMRMGGYTF. The CDR3 DNA reads as TGCGCCAGCAGTGAGATGAGGATGGGTGGCTACACCTTC.

Ten or more counts support this clonotype. The chain joins TRBV25-1 to TRBJ2-2, with D hard to call. Trimming shortened V by 2 bases and J by 0 bases, and 13 bases separated the two germline ends. The CDR3 is 17 residues long. Germline V gene lookup returns CDR1 MGHDK and CDR2 SYGVNS. The CDR3 DNA sequence: TGTGCCAGCAGTGAAGGTCTACAGAGGCCGAACACCGGGGAGCTGTTTTTT. This gives the protein CASSEGLQRPNTGELFF. Full variable domain (outside the CDR3, taken from reference TRBV25-1 and TRBJ2-2): EADIYQTPRYLVIGTGKKITLECSQTMGHDKMYWYQQDPGMELHLIHYSYGVNSTEKGDLSSESTVSRIRTEHFPLTLESARPSHTSQYLCASSEGLQRPNTGELFFGEGSRLTVL.

The chain couples TRBV29-1 to TRBJ1-2; 8 bases map to TRBD1. V lost 4 bases, J lost 4 bases, and 2 bases stayed unmatched. CDR3 length equals 12 residues. Per the germline V gene, CDR1 is SQVTM and CDR2 is ANQGSEA. CDR3 amino acids: CSVAGQVYGYTF. In DNA, the CDR3 is TGCAGCGTTGCGGGACAGGTCTATGGCTACACCTTC.

At least ten counts were recorded for this clonotype. The chain joins TRBV29-1 to TRBJ2-5, with D possibly being TRBD1 or TRBD2 (5 bases each). CDR3 length: 13 residues. CDR1 and CDR2 from the germline V gene are SQVTM and ANQGSEA. V was shortened by 6 bases and J by 9 bases, with 20 bases between the two germline ends. The CDR3 loop is CSVSRDVGSSQYF. In nucleotides, the CDR3 is TGCAGCGTATCTCGGGACGTGGGATCGTCCCAGTACTTC.